The source of this TCR beta chain is a study of molecular identifiers for immune sequencing clone quantification. Study context: Replicate runs used RNA from around 18,000 or 91,000 naive CD8 cells, which was split five ways into aliquots, and four of those aliquots were then sequenced. General study points: Clones that had above 20 RNA copies took up over 98% of effector molecules but under 1% in naive cells.

TCRdb reprocessed the PCR reads via MiXCR and lists one record per CDR3 protein. The top ten clones hold about 6.7% of a sample with about 36,000 distinct CDR3 sequences, approximately 18% of them seen once. Concerning this clonotype: Its antigen is as yet unknown.

Naive CD8 T cells were FACS-sorted by CD8+CD4-CCR7+CD45RA+ markers. CDR3 size: 16 residues. Trimming removed 1 base at V and 5 bases at J, with 17 bases between. Germline-derived CDR1 and CDR2 are LNHDA and SQIVND (reference sequence). The sample was naive CD8+ T cells from blood, with Jurkat cell RNA spiked in. Subset in this sample: FACS-sorted CD8+CD4-CCR7+CD45RA+ naive T cells. J is TRBJ2-5 and V is TRBV19; tentatively, D is TRBD1 or TRBD2 (5 bases each). This clonotype originated in a human donor in good health. Some libraries in this study had Jurkat cell RNA spiked in. CDR3: CASSIGGSWPTETQYF. As DNA, the CDR3 is TGTGCCAGTAGTATAGGGGGGTCCTGGCCGACCGAGACCCAGTACTTC.